A single TCR beta chain is shown here with its context. The antigen remains undetermined. Assay used: immunoSEQ multiplex PCR; TCRdb lists only in-frame clones, some missing. The sample lists more than 40,000 clones; 55% to 70% were seen once. This specimen belongs to a study of PD-1 blockade in classical Hodgkin lymphoma. Study results and limitations: Compared with healthy donors, newly diagnosed patients reportedly showed lower baseline TCR diversity.

This sample's time point: cycle 4 day 1 (C4D1), after 6 weeks of nivolumab. Following autologous stem cell transplantation, relapse occurred in every patient, and exposure to brentuximab vedotin varied. Best outcomes ranged across complete response, partial response and progressive disease. The CDR3 spans 17 residues. V trimming: 3 bases; J trimming: 7 bases; junction bases outside the gene matches: 15. Germline V lookup: CDR1 SNHLY, CDR2 FYNNEI. This sequence originates from a human donor with classical Hodgkin lymphoma. The chain recombines TRBV2 with TRBJ1-2, with 9 bases fitting TRBD1. Sequencing used peripheral blood mononuclear cells (PBMCs), obtained before the fourth cycle of nivolumab. The CDR3 DNA sequence: TGTGCCAGCAGTGATGGGACAGGGTTTAGTCTGCGGGGTGGCTACACCTTC. Translated: CASSDGTGFSLRGGYTF.